The present entry profiles one T cell receptor (beta chain) with its context. No antigen is known for it. The data stem from a study of cytomegalovirus exposure and HLA in healthy donors. About the research overall: An analysis done earlier identified fewer than 140 million unique TCR beta sequences from about 179 million T cells. Overall study results and limits: Later analysis identified a missense DCLRE1C variant that was linked to TCR beta V- and J-gene trimming. As immune exposure information, only CMV serostatus was available.

CDR3 length: 14 amino acids. CDR1 is MDHEN, CDR2 SYDVKM, per germline. V was shortened by 6 bases and J by 1 base, with 10 bases between the two germline ends. Vbeta (60) and Jbeta (13) primers were used in the PCR. Libraries were prepared by immunoSEQ multiplex PCR; TCRdb keeps only in-frame clonotypes and omits some of them. The sample shows roughly 160,000 clones, around 83% of them seen only once. The specimen was PBMCs. The clonotype was recovered from a man aged 25-45 years in good health and CMV-seropositive. This chain links TRBV28 with TRBJ2-1; tentative D call: TRBD2 (5 bases). In DNA, the CDR3 is TGTGCCAGCAGCGAGACTACTTCCTACAATGAGCAGTTCTTC. Protein: CASSETTSYNEQFF.